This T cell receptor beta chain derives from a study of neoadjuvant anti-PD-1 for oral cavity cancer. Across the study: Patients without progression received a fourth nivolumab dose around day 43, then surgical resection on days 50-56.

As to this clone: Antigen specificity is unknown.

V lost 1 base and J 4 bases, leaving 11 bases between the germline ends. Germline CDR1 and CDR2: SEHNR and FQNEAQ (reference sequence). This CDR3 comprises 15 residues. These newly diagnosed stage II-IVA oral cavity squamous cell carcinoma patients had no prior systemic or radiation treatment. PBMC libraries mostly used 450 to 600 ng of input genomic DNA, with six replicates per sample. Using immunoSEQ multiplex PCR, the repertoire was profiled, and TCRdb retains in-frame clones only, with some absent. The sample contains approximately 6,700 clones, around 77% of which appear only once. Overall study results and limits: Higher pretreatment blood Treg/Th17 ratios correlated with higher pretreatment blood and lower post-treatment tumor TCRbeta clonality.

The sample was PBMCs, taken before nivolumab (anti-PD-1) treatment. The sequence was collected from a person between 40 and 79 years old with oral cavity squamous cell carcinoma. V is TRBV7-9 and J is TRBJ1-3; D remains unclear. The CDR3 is CASSLGGNLGNTIYF. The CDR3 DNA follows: TGTGCCAGCAGCTTAGGTGGCAATCTCGGAAACACCATATATTTT.